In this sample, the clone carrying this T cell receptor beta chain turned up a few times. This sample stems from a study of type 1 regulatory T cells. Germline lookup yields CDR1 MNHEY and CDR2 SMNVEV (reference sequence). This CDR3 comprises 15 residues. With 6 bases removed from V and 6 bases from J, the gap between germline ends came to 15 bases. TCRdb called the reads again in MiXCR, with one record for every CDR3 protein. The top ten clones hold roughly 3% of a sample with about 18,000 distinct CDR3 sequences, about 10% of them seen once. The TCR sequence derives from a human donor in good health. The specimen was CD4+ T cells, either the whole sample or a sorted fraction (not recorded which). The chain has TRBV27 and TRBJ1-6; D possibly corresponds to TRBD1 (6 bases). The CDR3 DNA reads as TGTGCCAGCAGGGCTCGGGGGGCTCCTAATTCACCCCTCCACTTT. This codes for CASRARGAPNSPLHF.